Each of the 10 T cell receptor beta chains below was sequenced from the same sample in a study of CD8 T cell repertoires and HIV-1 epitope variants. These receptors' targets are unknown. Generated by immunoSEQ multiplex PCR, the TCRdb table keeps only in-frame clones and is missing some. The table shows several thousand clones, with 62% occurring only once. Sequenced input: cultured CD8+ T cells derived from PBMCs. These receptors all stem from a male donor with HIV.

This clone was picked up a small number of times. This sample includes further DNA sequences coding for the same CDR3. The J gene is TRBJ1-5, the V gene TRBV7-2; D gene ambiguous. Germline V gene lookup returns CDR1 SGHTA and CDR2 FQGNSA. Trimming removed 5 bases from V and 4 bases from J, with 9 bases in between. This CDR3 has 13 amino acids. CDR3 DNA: TGTGCCAGCAGCCTTCGACCTAATCAGCCCCAGCATTTT. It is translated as CASSLRPNQPQHF.

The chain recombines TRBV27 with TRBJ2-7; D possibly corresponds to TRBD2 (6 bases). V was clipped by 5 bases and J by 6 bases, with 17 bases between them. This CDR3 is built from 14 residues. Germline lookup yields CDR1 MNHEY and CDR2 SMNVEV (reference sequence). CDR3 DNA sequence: TGTGCCAGCAGTCCCCCGGGACTTCGGGTCGAGCAGTACTTC. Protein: CASSPPGLRVEQYF.

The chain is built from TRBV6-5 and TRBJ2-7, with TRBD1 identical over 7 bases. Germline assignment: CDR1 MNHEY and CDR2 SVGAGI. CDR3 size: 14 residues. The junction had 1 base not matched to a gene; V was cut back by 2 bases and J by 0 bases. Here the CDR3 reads CASSYRTGSYEQYF. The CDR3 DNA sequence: TGTGCCAGCAGTTACCGGACAGGCTCCTACGAGCAGTACTTC.

CDR3 coding DNA: TGCGCCAGCAGAGGGGTAACCTCCTACAATGAGCAGTTCTTC. This translates into CASRGVTSYNEQFF. V gene TRBV5-1 combines with J gene TRBJ2-1; D is possibly TRBD1 (5 bases). This CDR3 has 14 amino acids. Between the trimmed V and J ends, which lost 5 bases and 0 bases, there was a span of 9 bases. Germline CDR1 and CDR2: SGHRS and YFSETQ. The full variable domain, completed using reference TRBV5-1 and TRBJ2-1, is KAGVTQTPRYLIKTRGQQVTLSCSPISGHRSVSWYQQTPGQGLQFLFEYFSETQRNKGNFPGRFSGRQFSNSRSEMNVSTLELGDSALYLCASRGVTSYNEQFFGPGTRLTVL.

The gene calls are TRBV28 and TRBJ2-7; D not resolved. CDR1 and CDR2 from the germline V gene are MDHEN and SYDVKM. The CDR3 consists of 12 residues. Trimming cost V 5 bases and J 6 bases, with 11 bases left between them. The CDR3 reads CASSLSRPEQYF. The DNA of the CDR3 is TGTGCCAGCAGTCTTAGTCGCCCCGAGCAGTACTTC.

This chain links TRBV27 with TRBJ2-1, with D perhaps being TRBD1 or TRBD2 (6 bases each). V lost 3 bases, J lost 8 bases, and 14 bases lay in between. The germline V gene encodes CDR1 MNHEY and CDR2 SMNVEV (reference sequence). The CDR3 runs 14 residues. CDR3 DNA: TGTGCCAGCAGTTTCTCGACAGGAGGGGATGAGCAGTTCTTC. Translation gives CASSFSTGGDEQFF.

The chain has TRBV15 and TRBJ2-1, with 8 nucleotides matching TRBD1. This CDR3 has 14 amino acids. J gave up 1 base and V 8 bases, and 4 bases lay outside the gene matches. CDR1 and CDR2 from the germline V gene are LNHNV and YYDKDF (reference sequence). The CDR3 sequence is CATGTGSSYNEQFF. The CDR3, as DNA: TGTGCCACCGGGACAGGCTCTTCCTACAATGAGCAGTTCTTC.

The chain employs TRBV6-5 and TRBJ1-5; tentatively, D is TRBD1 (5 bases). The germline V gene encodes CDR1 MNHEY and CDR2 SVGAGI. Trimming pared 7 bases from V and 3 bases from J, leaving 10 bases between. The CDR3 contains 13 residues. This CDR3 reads CASTEGLNQPQHF. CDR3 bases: TGTGCCAGCACCGAGGGACTCAATCAGCCCCAGCATTTT.

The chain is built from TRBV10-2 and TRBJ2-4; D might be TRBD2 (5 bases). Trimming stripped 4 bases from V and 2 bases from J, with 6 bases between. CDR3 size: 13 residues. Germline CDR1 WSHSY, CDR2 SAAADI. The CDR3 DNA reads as TGCGCCAGCAGTGCGGGGACCAAAAACATTCAGTACTTC. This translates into CASSAGTKNIQYF.

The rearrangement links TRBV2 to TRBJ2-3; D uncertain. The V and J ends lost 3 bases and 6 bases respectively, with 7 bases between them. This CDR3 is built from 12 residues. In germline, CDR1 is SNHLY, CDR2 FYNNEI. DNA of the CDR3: TGTGCCAGCAGTGACTCTGGGGATACGCAGTATTTT. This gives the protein CASSDSGDTQYF.